This is a list of T cell receptor beta chains from one sample in a study of early T cells in non-severe SARS-CoV-2 infection. TCRdb re-called the 5' RACE reads with MiXCR, one entry per CDR3 protein. The sample shows around 84,000 distinct CDR3 sequences, approximately 15% of them seen only once. The sequenced sample was whole blood. The source of these receptors is an adult who was a healthcare worker with PCR-confirmed SARS-CoV-2 infection or an uninfected control (not recorded which). The CDR3 runs from the conserved cysteine through the conserved F or W. The order of the fields is clone size, J gene, D gene, V gene, CDR3 protein, CDR3 DNA. A D gene is named only where the DNA matches it firmly. Part of the rows lack a size; the others show once, few, many or a class for expanded clones.

clone size: .
J gene: TRBJ1-4
D gene: .
V gene: TRBV11-2
CDR3 protein: CASSLYDNEKLFF
CDR3 DNA: TGTGCCAGCAGCTTATACGATAATGAAAAACTGTTTTTT

clone size: .
J gene: TRBJ1-5
D gene: .
V gene: TRBV20-1
CDR3 protein: CSASNPGGNQPQHF
CDR3 DNA: TGCAGTGCTAGTAATCCAGGGGGCAATCAGCCCCAGCATTTT

clone size: few
J gene: TRBJ2-1
D gene: TRBD2
V gene: TRBV14
CDR3 protein: CASSQPFGRDYNEQFF
CDR3 DNA: TGTGCCAGCAGCCAACCCTTTGGGAGGGACTACAATGAGCAGTTCTTC

clone size: few
J gene: TRBJ2-1
D gene: .
V gene: TRBV20-1
CDR3 protein: CSAPSSVPSSYNEQFF
CDR3 DNA: TGCAGTGCTCCTAGCTCCGTTCCCAGCTCCTACAATGAGCAGTTCTTC

clone size: many
J gene: TRBJ2-1
D gene: .
V gene: TRBV6-1
CDR3 protein: CASRTSFNEQFF
CDR3 DNA: TGTGCCAGCAGGACGAGTTTCAATGAGCAGTTCTTC

clone size: few
J gene: TRBJ2-3
D gene: TRBD2
V gene: TRBV29-1
CDR3 protein: CSVAAGGRHTDTQYF
CDR3 DNA: TGCAGCGTTGCTGCGGGAGGTCGCCACACAGATACGCAGTATTTT

clone size: .
J gene: TRBJ1-1
D gene: TRBD1
V gene: TRBV4-1
CDR3 protein: CASSQGNRGPSTEAFF
CDR3 DNA: TGCGCCAGCAGCCAGGGGAACAGGGGACCAAGCACTGAAGCTTTCTTT

clone size: .
J gene: TRBJ1-1
D gene: .
V gene: TRBV7-9
CDR3 protein: CASSLMNTEAFF
CDR3 DNA: TGTGCCAGCAGCCTAATGAACACTGAAGCTTTCTTT

clone size: .
J gene: TRBJ1-2
D gene: .
V gene: TRBV29-1
CDR3 protein: CSAAQHNYGYTF
CDR3 DNA: TGCAGCGCCGCACAGCATAACTATGGCTACACCTTC

clone size: .
J gene: TRBJ2-1
D gene: .
V gene: TRBV7-6
CDR3 protein: CASSLAVGNYNEQFF
CDR3 DNA: TGTGCCAGCAGCTTAGCAGTGGGGAATTACAATGAGCAGTTCTTC

clone size: .
J gene: TRBJ2-5
D gene: .
V gene: TRBV9
CDR3 protein: CASSVGPDPGETRYF
CDR3 DNA: TGTGCCAGCAGCGTAGGCCCCGATCCTGGGGAGACCCGGTACTTC

clone size: many
J gene: TRBJ2-1
D gene: TRBD1
V gene: TRBV10-3
CDR3 protein: CAIGKDRGPYNEQFF
CDR3 DNA: TGTGCCATCGGTAAGGACAGGGGTCCCTACAATGAGCAGTTCTTC

clone size: few
J gene: TRBJ2-5
D gene: TRBD2
V gene: TRBV3-1
CDR3 protein: CASSRGLAGETQYF
CDR3 DNA: TGTGCCAGCAGCCGCGGACTAGCTGGAGAGACCCAGTACTTC